The rows below give T cell receptor beta chains drawn from one sample of a study of lymphopenia after photon versus proton radiotherapy. TCRdb's table, derived via immunoSEQ multiplex PCR, lists solely in-frame clones and lacks some. Here the sample spans roughly 35,000 clones, approximately 81% being singletons. This sample comprised peripheral blood, obtained from a patient treated with photon-based radiotherapy. The receptors originated from a man aged 50-59 years with gastric cancer. Each CDR3 is given with its conserved first and last residue. The order of the fields is clone size, D gene, J gene, V gene, CDR3 protein, CDR3 DNA. A D gene is named only where the DNA matches it firmly. A clone size is listed for some rows: how often the clone was seen (once, few, many), or a class if it is expanded.

NA TRBD2 TRBJ2-4 TRBV30 CAWSGGRLAGGQYF TGTGCCTGGAGTGGTGGGAGACTAGCGGGAGGGCAGTACTTC
NA NA TRBJ2-1 TRBV14 CASSQRSGRAEYNEQFF TGTGCCAGCAGCCAGCGCTCCGGGCGGGCAGAATACAATGAGCAGTTCTTC
NA TRBD2 TRBJ2-1 TRBV6-5 CASRRGLAGGQEFF TGTGCCAGCAGAAGGGGACTAGCGGGAGGGCAGGAGTTCTTC
NA TRBD2 TRBJ2-3 TRBV7-8 CASSLEVGLAAFTDTQYF TGTGCCAGCAGCTTAGAAGTCGGTCTAGCGGCGTTCACAGATACGCAGTATTTT
NA TRBD2 TRBJ2-5 TRBV5-5 CASIPLAGVEETQYF TGTGCCAGCATCCCTTTAGCGGGAGTGGAAGAGACCCAGTACTTC
once TRBD1 TRBJ2-7 TRBV5-1 CASSLAGTGGEQYF TGCGCCAGCAGCTTGGCTGGGACAGGGGGCGAGCAGTACTTC
NA NA TRBJ2-1 TRBV14 CASSQELGVSYNEQFF TGTGCCAGCAGCCAAGAGTTAGGAGTCTCCTACAATGAGCAGTTCTTC
NA NA TRBJ1-5 TRBV30 CAWSVNWGGWHQPQHF TGTGCCTGGAGTGTAAATTGGGGGGGGTGGCATCAGCCCCAGCATTTT
NA NA TRBJ1-4 TRBV5-1 CASSSGTFKEKLFF TGCGCCAGCAGCTCCGGGACATTCAAAGAAAAACTGTTTTTT
NA TRBD1 TRBJ2-1 TRBV5-4 CASRDGQGAFRPGHNEQFF TGTGCCAGCAGAGATGGACAGGGGGCTTTCCGACCAGGGCATAATGAGCAGTTCTTC
once NA TRBJ2-2 TRBV11-1 CASSLGPVGELFF TGTGCCAGCAGCTTAGGGCCCGTTGGGGAGCTGTTTTTT
NA NA TRBJ2-3 TRBV5-1 CASSGGQSTDTQYF TGCGCCAGCAGCGGCGGACAGAGCACAGATACGCAGTATTTT
NA TRBD1 TRBJ1-1 TRBV7-6 CASSPTGAGTEAFF TGTGCCAGCAGCCCAACAGGGGCAGGCACTGAAGCTTTCTTT
NA NA TRBJ2-5 TRBV5-1 CASKLSLLQETQYF TGCGCCAGCAAACTGTCCCTTTTACAAGAGACCCAGTACTTC
NA TRBD2 TRBJ2-7 TRBV28 CASSLFPSGSRPYEQYF TGTGCCAGCAGTTTATTCCCTAGCGGGAGTAGACCCTACGAGCAGTACTTC
once NA TRBJ2-7 TRBV18 CASSPPGWTSYEQYF TGTGCCAGCTCACCACCGGGGTGGACCTCCTACGAGCAGTACTTC
NA TRBD1 TRBJ2-2 TRBV5-6 CASSLYRGPNTGELFF TGTGCCAGCAGCTTGTACAGGGGGCCAAACACCGGGGAGCTGTTTTTT
NA NA TRBJ2-5 TRBV19 CASSTTVQETQYF TGTGCCAGTAGTACGACAGTCCAAGAGACCCAGTACTTC
NA TRBD1 TRBJ1-2 TRBV27 CASSPDRTGTGGYTF TGTGCCAGCAGTCCCGACCGGACAGGGACGGGTGGCTACACCTTC
once NA TRBJ1-1 TRBV29-1 CSTRTGMDTEAFF TGCAGCACCCGGACTGGTATGGACACTGAAGCTTTCTTT
few NA TRBJ1-5 TRBV19 CASKRGDLGNQPQHF TGTGCCAGTAAAAGGGGGGATCTTGGCAATCAGCCCCAGCATTTT
NA TRBD2 TRBJ2-7 TRBV10-3 CAISETSGMYEQYF TGTGCCATCAGTGAGACTAGCGGGATGTACGAGCAGTACTTC
NA TRBD1 TRBJ1-2 TRBV6-5 CASSFDRALIYGYTF TGTGCCAGCAGTTTTGACAGGGCGCTAATCTATGGCTACACCTTC
NA NA TRBJ1-1 TRBV2 CASRTPGTANTEAFF TGTGCCAGCAGGACCCCCGGGACCGCGAACACTGAAGCTTTCTTT
NA NA TRBJ2-7 TRBV11-1 CASSHSPAVEQYF TGTGCCAGCAGCCATAGCCCCGCCGTCGAGCAGTACTTC
NA NA TRBJ2-7 TRBV19 CASSIVGETAEQYF TGTGCCAGTAGTATAGTCGGGGAGACGGCCGAGCAGTACTTC
NA TRBD2 TRBJ2-3 TRBV19 CASSVAPGTSITDTQYF TGTGCCAGTAGCGTCGCCCCCGGGACTAGCATAACAGATACGCAGTATTTT
NA TRBD1 TRBJ2-2 TRBV10-3 CAIRGDRGSTGELFF TGTGCCATCAGGGGAGACAGGGGAAGCACCGGGGAGCTGTTTTTT
NA NA TRBJ2-7 TRBV14 CASSQKGVGQYF TGTGCCAGCAGCCAGAAGGGGGTCGGGCAGTACTTC
NA TRBD1 TRBJ1-2 TRBV7-9 CASSSPGQDTYGYTF TGTGCCAGCAGCTCCCCGGGACAGGACACCTATGGCTACACCTTC
NA TRBD2 TRBJ2-2 TRBV7-3 CASSPSGRGTGELFF TGTGCCAGCAGCCCTAGCGGGAGGGGCACCGGGGAGCTGTTTTTT
NA NA TRBJ2-6 TRBV5-1 CASSAIQGFSGANVLTF TGCGCCAGCAGCGCAATACAGGGATTCTCTGGGGCCAACGTCCTGACTTTC
NA TRBD2 TRBJ2-1 TRBV9 CASSVEGLENEQFF TGTGCCAGCAGCGTAGAGGGACTAGAAAATGAGCAGTTCTTC
NA TRBD1 TRBJ2-2 TRBV18 CASSPDGGTGKTGELFF TGTGCCAGCTCACCAGACGGAGGGACAGGGAAAACCGGGGAGCTGTTTTTT
NA NA TRBJ1-5 TRBV28 CATKIGGSQHF TGTGCCACTAAAATTGGGGGGTCCCAGCATTTT
NA TRBD2 TRBJ2-7 TRBV11-3 CASSLGTSYEQYF TGTGCCAGCAGCCTCGGGACTAGCTACGAGCAGTACTTC
NA NA TRBJ1-4 TRBV6-5 CASSYSSGVGEKLFF TGTGCCAGCAGTTACTCGTCCGGGGTCGGGGAAAAACTGTTTTTT
NA NA TRBJ2-5 TRBV10-3 CAISESQGGETQYF TGTGCCATCAGTGAGTCACAGGGAGGAGAGACCCAGTACTTC
NA NA TRBJ1-1 TRBV7-9 CASSPTSDGRTAEAFF TGTGCCAGCAGCCCAACCTCGGACGGCCGAACGGCTGAAGCTTTCTTT
once NA TRBJ1-3 TRBV28 CASRRSSGNTIYF TGTGCCAGCAGGCGGAGCTCTGGAAACACCATATATTTT
once NA TRBJ1-4 TRBV28 CASSLSDSVLNEKLFF TGTGCCAGCAGTTTATCCGACAGCGTTCTAAATGAAAAACTGTTTTTT
NA TRBD2 TRBJ2-7 TRBV10-3 CAISQTGGYEQYF TGTGCCATCAGCCAGACCGGGGGGTACGAGCAGTACTTC
NA NA TRBJ2-6 TRBV10-3 CAISDSSGANVLTF TGTGCCATCAGCGACAGCTCTGGGGCCAACGTCCTGACTTTC
NA NA TRBJ2-7 TRBV5-4 CASSLVRAECEQYF TGTGCCAGCAGCTTGGTTAGGGCCGAGTGCGAGCAGTACTTC
NA NA TRBJ1-1 TRBV6-5 CASSYSSSTEAFF TGTGCCAGCAGTTACTCCAGTAGCACTGAAGCTTTCTTT
NA NA TRBJ2-3 TRBV5-4 CASSSRAGAKVGDTQYF TGTGCCAGCAGTAGTCGGGCAGGGGCTAAGGTAGGAGATACGCAGTATTTT
NA NA TRBJ1-2 TRBV15 CATSRDLGEGYGYTF TGTGCCACCAGCAGAGATTTAGGGGAAGGGTATGGCTACACCTTC
NA NA TRBJ1-5 TRBV21-1 CATFIGGNQPQHF TGTGCCACTTTCATTGGAGGGAATCAGCCCCAGCATTTT
NA NA TRBJ1-3 TRBV25-1 CASSEGHTHAGNTIYF TGTGCCAGCAGTGAAGGTCACACACATGCTGGAAACACCATATATTTT
NA NA TRBJ1-4 TRBV5-5 CASSLNEKLFF TGTGCCAGCAGCTTGAATGAAAAACTGTTTTTT
NA NA TRBJ2-3 TRBV29-1 CSSQAGTDTQYF TGCAGCTCCCAGGCAGGCACAGATACGCAGTATTTT
once NA TRBJ1-5 TRBV27 CASRHSNQPQHF TGTGCCAGCAGGCATAGCAATCAGCCCCAGCATTTT
NA NA TRBJ1-5 TRBV15 CATSRGRGGGGNQPQHF TGTGCCACCAGCAGAGGTAGAGGGGGAGGAGGCAATCAGCCCCAGCATTTT
once NA TRBJ2-7 TRBV21-1 CASSPGQGVYEQYF TGTGCCAGCAGTCCGGGACAGGGAGTGTACGAGCAGTACTTC
once NA TRBJ2-7 TRBV5-8 CASSFQGRPYEQYF TGTGCCAGCAGCTTCCAGGGACGACCCTACGAGCAGTACTTC